The 30 T cell receptor beta chains listed next were all sequenced from one sample in a study of blood T cell repertoires in COVID-19. Produced via immunoSEQ multiplex PCR; TCRdb's table is partial and in-frame only. This sample yields 30,000 to 40,000 clones, of which roughly 80% are seen a single time; under 15% belongs to the top ten. Sample: peripheral blood. Receptors were obtained from a woman between 65 and 79 years old with acute or convalescent COVID-19.

This clone showed up just once. V gene TRBV2 combines with J gene TRBJ2-3; 11 bases line up with TRBD2. With V trimmed by 7 bases and J by 0 bases, 6 bases remained unmatched. Germline V gene sequence: CDR1 SNHLY, CDR2 FYNNEI. This CDR3 contains 16 residues. The CDR3 reads CASMTSGDWSTDTQYF. CDR3 bases: TGTGCCAGCATGACTAGCGGGGATTGGAGCACAGATACGCAGTATTTT.

Only a few counts were recorded for this clone. The chain joins TRBV28 to TRBJ1-2; maybe TRBD1 (5 bases). The length of the CDR3 is 13 residues. Trimming took off 3 bases at V and 1 base at J, with 6 bases between the two ends. In germline, CDR1 is MDHEN, CDR2 SYDVKM. The DNA for the CDR3 is TGTGCCAGCAGTTTCGGGGGTAACTATGGCTACACCTTC. This gives the protein CASSFGGNYGYTF.

The chain joins TRBV18 to TRBJ1-1; D is possibly TRBD1 (5 bases). The V end lost 3 bases, the J end lost 4 bases, and 15 bases lay between the germline ends. CDR3 length: 15 amino acids. Germline V gene sequence: CDR1 KGHSH, CDR2 LQKENI. The CDR3 loop is CASSPTKQGPTEAFF. CDR3 DNA sequence: TGTGCCAGCTCACCGACGAAGCAGGGTCCCACTGAAGCTTTCTTT.

V is TRBV7-9 and J is TRBJ2-7; TRBD2 aligns across 7 bases. Germline trimming cut 4 bases from V and 3 bases from J; bases unmatched to any gene: 12. CDR1 is SEHNR and CDR2 is FQNEAQ in the germline V gene (reference sequence). The CDR3 length is 16 residues. The CDR3 here is CASSSDRGSHRYEQYF. CDR3 in DNA: TGTGCCAGCAGCTCAGACCGCGGGAGCCACCGCTACGAGCAGTACTTC.

The J gene is TRBJ2-1, the V gene TRBV7-6; 9 positions agree with TRBD1. CDR1 and CDR2 from the germline V gene are SGHVS and FNYEAQ. There are 15 residues in the CDR3. Trimming cost V 5 bases and J 5 bases; bases outside gene matches: 7. For the CDR3, the DNA is TGTGCCAGCAGCGTTCGACAGGGGGTCGACAATGAGCAGTTCTTC. Its translation is CASSVRQGVDNEQFF.

J is TRBJ1-5 and V is TRBV10-2, with a weak D call TRBD1 (6 bases). The CDR3 runs 14 residues. The V and J ends lost 4 bases and 7 bases respectively, with 14 bases between them. CDR1 and CDR2 from the germline V gene are WSHSY and SAAADI. The CDR3 spells CASSASGESQPQHF. DNA for the CDR3: TGCGCCAGCAGTGCCTCAGGGGAATCCCAGCCCCAGCATTTT.

The V and J genes are TRBV29-1 and TRBJ1-3; D ambiguous. In germline, CDR1 is SQVTM, CDR2 ANQGSEA. V dropped 4 bases and J dropped 4 bases, with 8 bases sitting between them. The CDR3 contains 12 residues. The CDR3 reads CSVGYGGNTIYF. The CDR3, as DNA: TGCAGCGTTGGTTACGGGGGAAACACCATATATTTT.

In this sample, this clone is medium-sized (0.01 to 0.1%). The chain combines TRBV5-4 with TRBJ1-1; the match to TRBD1 covers 9 bases. With 4 bases clipped from V and 0 bases from J, the junction kept 10 bases outside the gene matches. The CDR3 is 17 residues long. Germline assignment: CDR1 SGHNT and CDR2 YYREEE (reference sequence). The CDR3 sequence is CASSTPGQGILNTEAFF. The CDR3 bases are TGTGCCAGCAGCACCCCGGGACAGGGAATTTTGAACACTGAAGCTTTCTTT.

The chain recombines TRBV29-1 with TRBJ1-2; D unresolved. This CDR3 region has 11 residues. The germline V and J ends were trimmed by 6 bases and 4 bases, with 9 bases remaining between them. Germline V gene sequence: CDR1 SQVTM, CDR2 ANQGSEA. The CDR3 DNA follows: TGCAGCGTCCGGGAGAGCTATGGCTACACCTTC. Translated, it gives CSVRESYGYTF.

The CDR3 DNA is TGTGCCAGCAGCCACGGTTTCGTTTCTGAAGCTTTCTTT. Translation: CASSHGFVSEAFF. The chain is built from TRBV11-2 and TRBJ1-1, with D unclear. The CDR3 covers 13 residues. V was pared by 5 bases and J by 6 bases, with 13 bases between. CDR1 SGHAT and CDR2 FQNNGV come from the germline V gene.

This rearrangement joins TRBV20-1 to TRBJ1-2; 10 bases align to TRBD1. The CDR3 length is 14 residues. J gave up 3 bases and V 3 bases, and 4 bases lay outside the gene matches. Germline CDR1 reads DFQATT; CDR2 reads SNEGSKA (reference sequence). The CDR3 nucleotides are TGCAGTGCTAGTGGGACAGGGGATTACTATGGCTACACCTTC. It translates to CSASGTGDYYGYTF.

The rearrangement joins TRBV2 to TRBJ2-7; TRBD2 agrees at 9 bases. Trimming at V came to 4 bases and at J to 5 bases, leaving 9 bases not matched to a gene. CDR1 and CDR2 from the germline V gene are SNHLY and FYNNEI. This CDR3 has 15 amino acids. The CDR3 loop reads CASSGLAARQDEQYF. The DNA for the CDR3 is TGTGCCAGCAGTGGACTAGCGGCCCGCCAGGACGAGCAGTACTTC.

This clone was seen once. The CDR3 DNA is TGTGCCAGTATTGGGGCAGGGGGGAACACCGGGGAGCTGTTTTTT. Its translation is CASIGAGGNTGELFF. The rearrangement links TRBV19 to TRBJ2-2; 7 bases are shared with TRBD1. CDR1 and CDR2 from the germline V gene are LNHDA and SQIVND (reference sequence). The trim removed 7 bases at V and 1 base at J, leaving 6 bases unmatched. This CDR3 contains 15 residues.

As regards this clone: Other DNA sequences in the sample encode the same CDR3. The CDR3 DNA follows: TGTGCCAGCAGCCTCAGGGGGCGGGAGACCCAGTACTTC. This encodes CASSLRGRETQYF. This sequence joins TRBV12-3 or TRBV12-4 and TRBJ2-5; 8 bases fit TRBD1. The V segment lost 6 bases and the J segment 5 bases; nucleotides outside the gene matches: 5. The CDR3 is 13 amino acids.

This chain links TRBV7-9 with TRBJ2-1; D might be TRBD2 (6 bases). Germline V CDR1 and CDR2: SEHNR, FQNEAQ (reference sequence). Trimming left V 5 bases short and J 0 bases short, with 17 bases between. The CDR3 consists of 17 residues. In DNA form, the CDR3 reads TGTGCCAGCAGCCTTCACTCTGGGGGGAGCTCCTACAATGAGCAGTTCTTC. It encodes CASSLHSGGSSYNEQFF.

This clone is medium-sized by share. V gene TRBV4-2 combines with J gene TRBJ1-1, with 7 nucleotides matching TRBD1. V dropped 1 base and J dropped 7; count of bases not matched to a gene: 6. The germline V gene encodes CDR1 LGHNA and CDR2 YNFKEQ. The CDR3 runs 14 residues. The chain's CDR3 is CASSQAGGRDEAFF. The CDR3 coding sequence is TGTGCCAGCAGCCAAGCAGGGGGTAGGGATGAAGCTTTCTTT.

Only a few counts were recorded for this clone. The chain carries TRBV7-9 and TRBJ1-2, with TRBD1 matching 8 bases. Germline CDR1 and CDR2: SEHNR and FQNEAQ (reference sequence). The CDR3 runs 13 residues. Trimming took 4 bases from V and 6 from J; bases not matched to a gene: 4. This CDR3 is CASSSQDRDGYTF. In DNA, the CDR3 is TGTGCCAGCAGCTCCCAGGACAGGGATGGCTACACCTTC.

J is TRBJ2-5 and V is TRBV6-5, with a tentative D call TRBD2 (6 bases). Germline CDR1 and CDR2: MNHEY and SVGAGI. V was clipped by 2 bases and J by 1 base, with 14 bases between them. The CDR3 totals 16 residues. CDR3 amino acids: CASSYQVAEIQETQYF. DNA of the CDR3: TGTGCCAGCAGTTACCAGGTAGCGGAAATCCAAGAGACCCAGTACTTC.

V is TRBV19 and J is TRBJ1-1; D gene uncertain. Germline loops: CDR1 LNHDA, CDR2 SQIVND (reference sequence). The CDR3 loop spans 14 amino acids. V was pared by 6 bases and J by 5 bases, with 16 bases between. The CDR3 nucleotides read TGTGCCAGTAGCCACGACGGGGAGGGAACTGAAGCTTTCTTT. Its protein product is CASSHDGEGTEAFF.

The chain recombines TRBV3-1 (or the pseudogene TRBV3-2) with TRBJ1-3; no clear D. The CDR3 runs to 13 residues. The V end lost 4 bases, the J end lost 3 bases, and 7 bases lay between the germline ends. Per germline, CDR1 LGHDT and CDR2 YNNKEL (reference sequence). CDR3 bases: TGTGCCAGCAGCCCGAACAATGGAAACACCATATATTTT. Its translation is CASSPNNGNTIYF.

The table lists this clone with a count of one. The genes are TRBV7-2 and TRBJ1-1, with 10 bases fitting TRBD1. The CDR3 contains 16 residues. Germline V gene lookup returns CDR1 SGHTA and CDR2 FQGNSA. V lost 0 bases, J lost 3 bases, and 4 bases stayed unmatched. CDR3 in DNA: TGTGCCAGCAGCTTAGCAGGGACAGGGGCTCACACTGAAGCTTTCTTT. As protein: CASSLAGTGAHTEAFF.

This clone has a handful of counts. The chain joins TRBV5-1 to TRBJ1-1, with D possibly matching TRBD1 (5 bases). This CDR3 is 14 amino acids long. Germline V gives CDR1 SGHRS, CDR2 YFSETQ. Trimming took off 5 bases at V and 0 bases at J, with 11 bases between the two ends. Here the CDR3 DNA reads TGCGCCAGCAGGGGAGGAGGGGTGAACACTGAAGCTTTCTTT. It codes for CASRGGGVNTEAFF.

Note on this clone: Other nucleotide sequences from this sample produce the same CDR3. The genes are TRBV7-2 and TRBJ2-3; 7 bases fit TRBD2. This CDR3 is 15 amino acids long. Germline V gene sequence: CDR1 SGHTA, CDR2 FQGNSA. J gave up 4 bases and V 5 bases, and 9 bases lay outside the gene matches. CDR3 residues: CASSPGGSAADTQYF. DNA of the CDR3: TGTGCCAGCAGCCCTGGCGGGAGTGCGGCAGATACGCAGTATTTT.

The chain combines TRBV18 with TRBJ1-2, with 8 bases identical to TRBD1. Germline CDR1 and CDR2: KGHSH and LQKENI. There are 15 residues in the CDR3. With 2 bases clipped from V and 3 bases from J, the junction kept 5 bases outside the gene matches. The CDR3 is CASSPNRGVDYGYTF. The CDR3 DNA reads as TGTGCCAGCTCACCAAACAGGGGGGTGGACTATGGCTACACCTTC.

The chain recombines TRBV6-5 with TRBJ1-4; D ambiguous. V lost 5 bases, J lost 4 bases, and 8 bases lay in between. Germline V gene data show CDR1 as MNHEY and CDR2 as SVGAGI. The CDR3 contains 13 residues. Here the CDR3 reads CASSLTGNEKLFF. For the CDR3, the DNA is TGTGCCAGCAGTCTGACGGGTAATGAAAAACTGTTTTTT.

This clone was seen a handful of times. The chain has TRBV19 and TRBJ1-5; 11 bases align to TRBD1. The V and J ends lost 2 bases and 6 bases, in that order; junction bases with no gene match: 6. The CDR3 sequence is 16 residues long. Germline CDR1 LNHDA, CDR2 SQIVND (reference sequence). CDR3 region: CASSITGQGAGQPQHF. Here the CDR3 DNA reads TGTGCCAGTAGTATAACCGGACAGGGGGCGGGTCAGCCCCAGCATTTT.

The chain links TRBV27 to TRBJ2-2; 7 bases are shared with TRBD2. Germline lookup yields CDR1 MNHEY and CDR2 SMNVEV (reference sequence). V gave up 5 bases and J gave up 5 bases; unmatched junction bases: 5. The CDR3 totals 14 residues. In DNA form, the CDR3 reads TGTGCCAGCAGTCCTCGACTAGCAACCGGGGAGCTGTTTTTT. This codes for CASSPRLATGELFF.

The chain uses TRBV5-7 and TRBJ2-2; D uncertain. TRBV5-7 is filed as an ORF, its function uncertain. The CDR3 contains 15 residues. V dropped 2 bases and J dropped 3 bases, with 11 bases sitting between them. The CDR3 reads CASSFKGGYTGELFF. As DNA, the CDR3 is TGTGCCAGCAGCTTTAAAGGCGGCTACACCGGGGAGCTGTTTTTT.

This chain links TRBV27 with TRBJ1-6; D is unclear. The CDR3 is 13 residues long. Germline CDR1 MNHEY, CDR2 SMNVEV (reference sequence). V was clipped by 5 bases and J by 9 bases, with 11 bases between them. CDR3 protein: CASSTRGVSPLHF. The CDR3, as DNA: TGTGCCAGCAGTACCCGGGGTGTTTCACCCCTCCACTTT.

V is TRBV12-3 or TRBV12-4 and J is TRBJ2-7; 7 bases agree with TRBD2. The CDR3 totals 13 residues. After removal of 0 bases from V and 7 bases from J, the junction contained 3 bases not matched to a gene. CDR3 loop: CASSLAGAGEQYF. CDR3 nucleotides: TGTGCCAGCAGTTTAGCGGGAGCGGGGGAGCAGTACTTC.